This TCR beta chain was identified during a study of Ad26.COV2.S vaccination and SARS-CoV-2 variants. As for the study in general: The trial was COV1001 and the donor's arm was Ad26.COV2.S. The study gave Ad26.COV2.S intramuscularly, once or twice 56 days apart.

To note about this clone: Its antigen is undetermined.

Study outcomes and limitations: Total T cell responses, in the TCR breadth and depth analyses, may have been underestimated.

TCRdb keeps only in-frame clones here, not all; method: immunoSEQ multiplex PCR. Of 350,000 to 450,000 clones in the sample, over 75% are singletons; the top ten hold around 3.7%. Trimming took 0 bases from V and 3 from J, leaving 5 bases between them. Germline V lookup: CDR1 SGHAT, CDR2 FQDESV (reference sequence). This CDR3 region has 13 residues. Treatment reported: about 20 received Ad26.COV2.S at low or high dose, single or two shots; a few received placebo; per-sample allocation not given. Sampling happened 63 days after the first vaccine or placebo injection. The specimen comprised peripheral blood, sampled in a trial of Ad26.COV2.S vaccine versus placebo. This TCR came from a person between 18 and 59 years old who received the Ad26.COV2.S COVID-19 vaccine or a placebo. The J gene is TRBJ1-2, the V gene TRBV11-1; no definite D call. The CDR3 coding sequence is TGTGCCAGCAGCTTAGCGCCAGACTATGGCTACACCTTC. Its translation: CASSLAPDYGYTF.